Included here is one T cell receptor beta chain sequence, with context. The data originate from a study of blood T cell repertoires in COVID-19. Study-wide context: The origin of the acute and convalescent COVID-19 samples was the United States, Italy and Spain. In each case, the material was cDNA or gDNA derived from T cells, B-cell-depleted T cells, or PBMCs.

Per the original methods: Reference gene primer amplification in the assay estimated nucleated cell counts. Only in-frame clones appear in the TCRdb table, and some are missing; sequencing was by immunoSEQ multiplex PCR. V and J calls plus clone size are reproduced from that table; the DNA served to infer D and trimming. The sample consists of 25,000 to 35,000 clones, around 87% of them appearing once. The sequencing input was peripheral blood. This clonotype originated in a man between 60 and 75 years old with active COVID-19.

In DNA, the CDR3 is TGTGCCAGCAGAGCCAGGGATTCGGGCAATCAGCCCCAGCATTTT. Its translation is CASRARDSGNQPQHF. The V gene is TRBV6-5, the J gene TRBJ1-5; D is perhaps TRBD1 (5 bases). This CDR3 spans 15 amino acids. V was pared by 6 bases and J by 2 bases, with 14 bases between. Germline loops: CDR1 MNHEY, CDR2 SVGAGI.